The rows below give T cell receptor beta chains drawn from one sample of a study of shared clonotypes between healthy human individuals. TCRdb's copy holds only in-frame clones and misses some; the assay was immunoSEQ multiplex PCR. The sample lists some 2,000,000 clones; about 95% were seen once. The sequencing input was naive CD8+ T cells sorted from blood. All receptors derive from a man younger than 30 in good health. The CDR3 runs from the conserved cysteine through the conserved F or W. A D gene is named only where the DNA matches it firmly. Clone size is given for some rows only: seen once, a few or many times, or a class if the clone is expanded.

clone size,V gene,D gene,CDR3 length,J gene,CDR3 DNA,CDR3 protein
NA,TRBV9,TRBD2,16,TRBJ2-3,TGTGCCAGCAGCGTAGACGGCGGGAGAGGCACAGATACGCAGTATTTT,CASSVDGGRGTDTQYF
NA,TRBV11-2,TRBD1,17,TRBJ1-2,TGTGCCAGCGGACCCGGACAGGGGGGCGCAGTTGACTATGGCTACACCTTC,CASGPGQGGAVDYGYTF
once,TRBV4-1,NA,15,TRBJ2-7,TGCGCCAGCAGCCAAGATCCGGGGGATTTCTACGAGCAGTACTTC,CASSQDPGDFYEQYF
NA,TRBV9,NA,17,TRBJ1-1,TGTGCCAGCAGCCCCGAGGGCAGGTCGAACCCTAACACTGAAGCTTTCTTT,CASSPEGRSNPNTEAFF
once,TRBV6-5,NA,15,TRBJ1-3,TGTGCCAGCAGTTACCTGGATAGCGCTGGAAACACCATATATTTT,CASSYLDSAGNTIYF
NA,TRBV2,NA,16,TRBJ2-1,TGTGCCAGCACCAACTGGACCTATGGGTTAGAGAATGAGCAGTTCTTC,CASTNWTYGLENEQFF
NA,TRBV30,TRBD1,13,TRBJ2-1,TGTGCTTCCGACAGGGGGGGTTACAATGAGCAGTTCTTC,CASDRGGYNEQFF
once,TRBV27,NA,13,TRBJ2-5,TGTGCCAGCAGTTTAATCCCACAAGAGACCCAGTACTTC,CASSLIPQETQYF
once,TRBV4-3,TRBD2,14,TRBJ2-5,TGCGCCAGCAGTCCCCGACTAGCGGGAGAGACCCAGTACTTC,CASSPRLAGETQYF
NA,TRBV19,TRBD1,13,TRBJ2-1,TGTGCCAGCTGGGACAGGGAGGACAATGAGCAGTTCTTC,CASWDREDNEQFF
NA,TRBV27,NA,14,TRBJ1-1,TGTGCCAGCAGTTTAACAGAGCTGAACACTGAAGCTTTCTTT,CASSLTELNTEAFF
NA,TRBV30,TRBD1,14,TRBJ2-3,TGTGCCTGGAGTCAGGGACAGGGGATTGATACGCAGTATTTT,CAWSQGQGIDTQYF
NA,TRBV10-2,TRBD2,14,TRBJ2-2,TGCGCCAGTTCTTTTAGCGGGGGCACCGGGGAGCTGTTTTTT,CASSFSGGTGELFF
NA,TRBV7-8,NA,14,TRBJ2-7,TGTGCCAGCAGCTTATATTCGGGCTCCTACGAGCAGTACTTC,CASSLYSGSYEQYF
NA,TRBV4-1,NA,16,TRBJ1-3,TGCGCCAGCAGCCAAGATCCCCAGGGCTCTGGAAACACCATATATTTT,CASSQDPQGSGNTIYF
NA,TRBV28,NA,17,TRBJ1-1,TGTGCCAGCAGTTCCCCGATGATGGGTCTGGAGGGCGGTGAAGCTTTCTTT,CASSSPMMGLEGGEAFF
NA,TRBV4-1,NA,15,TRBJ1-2,TGCGCCAGCAGCCATAAGAAGTTAGCTAACTATGGCTACACCTTC,CASSHKKLANYGYTF
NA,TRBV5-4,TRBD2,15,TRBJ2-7,TGTGCCAGCAGCTTGGGTCTAGCGGACTCCTACGAGCAGTACTTC,CASSLGLADSYEQYF
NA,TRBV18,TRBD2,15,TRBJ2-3,TGTGCCAGCTCATCGACTAGCGGGGCCCTTGATACGCAGTATTTT,CASSSTSGALDTQYF
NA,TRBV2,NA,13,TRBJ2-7,TGTGCCAGCAGTGAAGCCAACTCCTACGAGCAGTACTTC,CASSEANSYEQYF
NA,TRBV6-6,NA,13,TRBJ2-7,TGTGCCAGCAGTACGGGGGGCACCTACGAGCAGTACTTC,CASSTGGTYEQYF
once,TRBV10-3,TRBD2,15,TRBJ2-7,TGTGCCATCAGTGAGTCGGTGGGACTAGGGTACGAGCAGTACTTC,CAISESVGLGYEQYF
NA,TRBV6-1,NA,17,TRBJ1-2,TGTGCCAGCAGTGGGGCCGGGACGGTGATTGCTAACTATGGCTACACCTTC,CASSGAGTVIANYGYTF
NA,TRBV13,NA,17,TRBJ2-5,TGTGCCAGCAGCTTGGGCGCGTCAGTGTCCTTTGGGGAGACCCAGTACTTC,CASSLGASVSFGETQYF
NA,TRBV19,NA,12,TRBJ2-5,TGTGCCAGTAACGTAGGTCTGGAGACCCAGTACTTC,CASNVGLETQYF
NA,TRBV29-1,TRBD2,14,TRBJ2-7,TGCAGCGTTGTGGACTGGGCGGGGGACTACGAGCAGTACTTC,CSVVDWAGDYEQYF
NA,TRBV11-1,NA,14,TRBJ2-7,TGTGCCAGCAGCCCTACCGGGCCGAACTACGAGCAGTACTTC,CASSPTGPNYEQYF